The entry below describes one TCR beta chain. Treatment: 15 to 20 received Ad26.COV2.S at low or high dose, single or two shots; 5 received placebo; per-sample allocation not given. Collection of the samples took place on day 63 after the first injection of vaccine or placebo. This specimen comes from a study of Ad26.COV2.S vaccination and SARS-CoV-2 variants. Study at large: Donor was in the COV1001 Ad26.COV2.S trial arm.

Generated by immunoSEQ multiplex PCR, the TCRdb table keeps only in-frame clones and is missing some. Counted here are around 450,000 clones, 85% to 90% occurring once; the ten biggest clones make up approximately 4%. The receptor was derived from a person aged 18 to 65 who received the Ad26.COV2.S COVID-19 vaccine or a placebo. Sequences were derived from peripheral blood, sampled in a trial of Ad26.COV2.S vaccine versus placebo.

CDR3 loop: CASSLGGRGQETQYF. CDR3 DNA sequence: TGCGCCAGCAGCTTGGGAGGGAGGGGACAAGAGACCCAGTACTTC. The chain employs TRBV5-1 and TRBJ2-5; 7 bases are shared with TRBD2. The CDR3 runs to 15 residues. Germline V gives CDR1 SGHRS, CDR2 YFSETQ. The ends lost 0 bases at V and 2 bases at J; junction bases unmatched: 4.